This entry features one T cell receptor beta chain sequence. Source study methods: Amplification with reference gene primers provided the estimates of nucleated cell counts. Only in-frame clones appear in the TCRdb table, and some are missing; sequencing was by immunoSEQ multiplex PCR. The V and J calls and clone size are taken from that table; D and trimming were inferred from the DNA. The sample lists approximately 110,000 clones; under 80% were seen once. The data are from a study of blood T cell repertoires in COVID-19. About the research overall: Sites across the United States, Italy and Spain contributed samples from acute and convalescent COVID-19. PBMCs, B-cell-depleted T cells, or T cells were the source of the cDNA or gDNA that made up the material.

Per the germline V gene, CDR1 is MNHEY and CDR2 is SVGEGT. Trimming removed 5 bases at V and 2 bases at J, with 10 bases between. The CDR3 runs 13 residues. The source of this sequence is a man between 65 and 85 years old with active or convalescent COVID-19. This sequence joins TRBV6-2 or TRBV6-3 and TRBJ2-7, with D unresolved. Sequences were obtained from peripheral blood. The CDR3 protein is CASSINSPYEQYF. DNA of the CDR3: TGTGCCAGCAGTATCAACAGTCCCTACGAGCAGTACTTC.